The clone carrying this TCR beta chain showed up many times. Its specificity is not known. V lost 5 bases to trimming and J lost 0 bases; unmatched junction nucleotides: 8. This CDR3 is 17 amino acids long. Germline CDR1 and CDR2: SGHTA and FQGNSA. This record comes from a study of T cell repertoires in cytomegalovirus infection. Study-wide context: Indicated by public TCR beta signatures were CMV infection and matching HLA type. Study-wide points: Clonotypes of TCR beta that were HLA-C-restricted and CMV-specific dominated the ex vivo response.

In TCRdb, the reads were re-called with MiXCR into one record per CDR3 protein. This sample has around 260,000 distinct CDR3 sequences, with roughly a quarter found just once. The TCR was taken from a human donor in good health (CMV status not recorded). Some clones in this sample may be carry-over from other donors' samples. V usage is TRBV7-2 and J usage is TRBJ2-1; 9 bases are shared with TRBD2. The specimen was PBMCs. The CDR3 is CASSPVGGRASYNEQFF. The DNA of the CDR3 is TGTGCCAGCAGCCCCGTGGGCGGGAGGGCCTCCTACAATGAGCAGTTCTTC.